The rows below give T cell receptor beta chains drawn from one sample of a study of Ad26.COV2.S vaccination and SARS-CoV-2 variants. Generated by immunoSEQ multiplex PCR, the TCRdb table keeps only in-frame clones and is missing some. The data hold 380,000 or so clones, with roughly nine tenths observed a single time. The source was peripheral blood, collected in a trial of Ad26.COV2.S vaccine versus placebo. These receptors were collected from a person between 18 and 65 years old who received the Ad26.COV2.S COVID-19 vaccine or a placebo. Each CDR3 is given with its conserved first and last residue. D genes are given only for firm matches. Clone size is given for some rows only: seen once, a few or many times, or a class if the clone is expanded.

j_gene: TRBJ2-5; abundance: once; v_gene: TRBV11-1; d_gene: -; CDR3nt: TGTGCCAGCAGCTTATTAGGGGGGGAGACCCAGTACTTC; CDR3aa: CASSLLGGETQYF
j_gene: TRBJ2-2; abundance: -; v_gene: TRBV7-6; d_gene: -; CDR3nt: TGTGCCAGCAGCTTAGTAGGCGGGAACACCGGGGAGCTGTTTTTT; CDR3aa: CASSLVGGNTGELFF
j_gene: TRBJ1-1; abundance: -; v_gene: TRBV6-2/TRBV6-3; d_gene: TRBD1; CDR3nt: TGTGCCAGCAGTTTACTCGGGACAGCTCTGGAAGCTTTCTTT; CDR3aa: CASSLLGTALEAFF
j_gene: TRBJ2-7; abundance: -; v_gene: TRBV30; d_gene: -; CDR3nt: TGTGCCTGGACCCAGACATACGAGCAGTACTTC; CDR3aa: CAWTQTYEQYF
j_gene: TRBJ1-2; abundance: -; v_gene: TRBV28; d_gene: -; CDR3nt: TGTGCCAGCAGTCCTCAGGGGAATGGCTACACCTTC; CDR3aa: CASSPQGNGYTF
j_gene: TRBJ2-5; abundance: -; v_gene: TRBV29-1; d_gene: -; CDR3nt: TGCAGCGTTTGGGTTGGGGAGACCCAGTACTTC; CDR3aa: CSVWVGETQYF
j_gene: TRBJ2-1; abundance: -; v_gene: TRBV5-4; d_gene: -; CDR3nt: TGTGCCAGCAGCTTCAGCTTGTACAATGAGCAGTTCTTC; CDR3aa: CASSFSLYNEQFF
j_gene: TRBJ2-3; abundance: -; v_gene: TRBV27; d_gene: -; CDR3nt: TGTGCCAGCAGCGAAACTCCGGGATCCTCTAGCACAGATACGCAGTATTTT; CDR3aa: CASSETPGSSSTDTQYF
j_gene: TRBJ2-7; abundance: -; v_gene: TRBV29-1; d_gene: TRBD2; CDR3nt: TGCAGCGTTACCGGGACTAGCTTAAGAAGCTCCTACGAGCAGTACTTC; CDR3aa: CSVTGTSLRSSYEQYF
j_gene: TRBJ2-3; abundance: once; v_gene: TRBV7-2; d_gene: TRBD2; CDR3nt: TGTGCCAGCAGCTTATCCGGACTAGCGTCAGATACGCAGTATTTT; CDR3aa: CASSLSGLASDTQYF
j_gene: TRBJ2-1; abundance: -; v_gene: TRBV12-3/TRBV12-4; d_gene: -; CDR3nt: TGTGCCAGCAGTTTAAACTACAATGAGCAGTTCTTC; CDR3aa: CASSLNYNEQFF